One sample yielded the 21 T cell receptor beta chains listed below, sequenced in a study of T-cell memory formation after mild COVID-19 (dated by TCRdb to 2020 to 2023). The library was obtained by 5' RACE. For sequencing, an Illumina NovaSeq 6000 was employed. Through fastp at Q25 and MiXCR, TCRdb rebuilt clones from the public reads, retaining in-frame beta chains. Rows with one shared CDR3 protein collapse into an entry with the most common genes and DNA. The sample includes about 320,000 distinct CDR3 sequences, with around 15% observed a single time. The top ten constitute roughly a fifth of the sample. Sequencing was performed on PBMCs or a T cell subset sorted from them (not recorded which). These receptor sequences come from a man between 18 and 29 years old who had mild COVID-19 (a few samples of this study predate the infection). The sample titles of this study are shuffled in the database, so cell type and time point are left out; the donor was told from shared clones.

The chain has TRBV21-1 and TRBJ2-2; the table's D call TRBD1 went unverified against the DNA. TRBV21-1 is given as a pseudogene. The CDR3 has 21 residues. The CDR3 loop reads CASSKQRQGPAGAASGGELFF. The CDR3, as DNA: TGTGCCAGCAGCAAACAACGACAGGGGCCAGCGGGGGCGGCGAGCGGAGGGGAGCTGTTTTTT.

This clonotype occurred many times. This chain links TRBV7-2 with TRBJ2-5; the D is unclear. The length of the CDR3 is 12 residues. V lost 5 bases, J lost 0 bases, and 4 bases lay in between. Looked up from germline, CDR1 is SGHTA and CDR2 is FQGNSA. This CDR3 is CASSVYQETQYF. The CDR3 DNA is TGTGCCAGCAGCGTGTACCAAGAGACCCAGTACTTC.

V is TRBV14 and J is TRBJ1-1, with 7 bases fitting TRBD1. Trimming at V came to 5 bases and at J to 1 base, leaving 7 bases not matched to a gene. In germline, CDR1 is SGHDN, CDR2 FVKESK. This CDR3 region has 15 residues. CDR3 amino acids: CASSDYRGANTEAFF. The CDR3 DNA is TGTGCCAGCAGCGACTACAGGGGCGCGAACACTGAAGCTTTCTTT. The full variable domain, in which reference TRBV14 and TRBJ1-1 provide the parts outside the CDR3, is EAGVTQFPSHSVIEKGQTVTLRCDPISGHDNLYWYRRVMGKEIKFLLHFVKESKQDESGMPNNRFLAERTGGTYSTLKVQPAELEDSGVYFCASSDYRGANTEAFFGQGTRLTVV.

In this sample, this clonotype turned up a few times. The J gene is TRBJ2-7, the V gene TRBV12-3 or TRBV12-4; D may be TRBD1 (5 bases). Between the trimmed V and J ends, which lost 4 bases and 4 bases, there was a span of 11 bases. The CDR3 is 13 amino acids. The CDR3 DNA follows: TGTGCCAGCAGTTACTACAGGATTTACGAGCAGTACTTC. Translated: CASSYYRIYEQYF.

Written as DNA, the CDR3 is TGCGCCAGCAGCGCTCTCGGCCAAGAGACCCAGTACTTC. Translated: CASSALGQETQYF. The chain recombines TRBV10-1 with TRBJ2-5; D is unclear. The germline V gene encodes CDR1 WNHNN and CDR2 SYGVQD (reference sequence). The CDR3 spans 13 residues. The V end was cut by 6 bases, the J end by 1 base, with 9 bases between.

This clonotype was counted between two and nine times. This chain connects TRBV7-2 to TRBJ2-7; TRBD1 matches 8 bases. CDR3 length: 14 amino acids. Germline loops: CDR1 SGHTA, CDR2 FQGNSA. V lost 5 bases and J lost 13; bases outside the gene matches: 16. The CDR3 protein is CASSPSGGRTTPYF. In DNA, the CDR3 is TGTGCCAGCAGCCCCTCAGGGGGCCGGACGACTCCCTACTTC.

This clonotype has only a few counts. The V call is TRBV29-1, the J call TRBJ1-2; D ambiguous. This CDR3 spans 11 amino acids. V was cut by 4 bases and J by 1 base, with 4 bases left in between. The germline gives CDR1 SQVTM, CDR2 ANQGSEA. The CDR3: CSVAVNYGYTF. Here the CDR3 DNA reads TGCAGCGTTGCCGTTAACTATGGCTACACCTTC.

This rearrangement joins TRBV15 to TRBJ2-4, with D possibly matching TRBD2 (6 bases). V lost 2 bases, J lost 6 bases, and 14 bases lay in between. This CDR3 has 15 amino acids. In germline, CDR1 is LNHNV, CDR2 YYDKDF (reference sequence). The CDR3 DNA sequence: TGTGCCACCAGCAGATCCCTGGGGGAGGTAAACATTCAGTACTTC. It translates to CATSRSLGEVNIQYF. The full variable domain, in which reference TRBV15 and TRBJ2-4 provide the parts outside the CDR3, is DAMVIQNPRYQVTQFGKPVTLSCSQTLNHNVMYWYQQKSSQAPKLLFHYYDKDFNNEADTPDNFQSRRPNTSFCFLDIRSPGLGDTAMYLCATSRSLGEVNIQYFGAGTRLSVL.

This clonotype was recorded at least ten times. CDR3 protein: CASSSTGGSYNEQFF. CDR3 bases: TGTGCCAGCAGCTCAACAGGGGGATCCTACAATGAGCAGTTCTTC. The V gene is TRBV6-2 or TRBV6-3, the J gene TRBJ2-1; the match to TRBD1 covers 8 bases. CDR1 and CDR2 (germline): MNHEY, SVGEGT. V was pared by 6 bases and J by 1 base, with 5 bases of the junction left unmatched. CDR3 length: 15 residues.

This clonotype was found a few times. The chain recombines TRBV6-5 with TRBJ2-4; D is unclear. Deletions cut 5 bases from V and 3 bases from J, with 14 bases between. The CDR3 runs to 15 residues. CDR1 is MNHEY and CDR2 is SVGAGI in the germline V gene. CDR3 loop: CASSAFFGDKNIQYF. CDR3 nucleotide sequence: TGTGCCAGCAGTGCCTTCTTTGGGGACAAAAACATTCAGTACTTC.

The sample holds a few counts of this clonotype. The chain joins TRBV20-1 to TRBJ2-1, with 10 bases aligning to TRBD1. CDR1 and CDR2 from the germline V gene are DFQATT and SNEGSKA (reference sequence). The CDR3 runs to 14 residues. After removal of 6 bases from V and 6 bases from J, the junction contained 8 bases not matched to a gene. The CDR3 region has the DNA TGCAGTGCCTTACTCGGGGACAGGGGCAATGAGCAGTTCTTC. Translated: CSALLGDRGNEQFF.

This clonotype appeared a few times. The CDR3 DNA reads as TGCAGCGTTGGAGGGAAAGGTGGTCAGCCCCAGCATTTT. This sequence encodes CSVGGKGGQPQHF. The chain uses TRBV29-1 and TRBJ1-5; no reliable D call. The CDR3 runs to 13 residues. Trimming took off 4 bases at V and 6 bases at J, with 13 bases between the two ends. Germline V gives CDR1 SQVTM, CDR2 ANQGSEA. The full variable domain, completed using reference TRBV29-1 and TRBJ1-5, is SAVISQKPSRDICQRGTSLTIQCQVDSQVTMMFWYRQQPGQSLTLIATANQGSEATYESGFVIDKFPISRPNLTFSTLTVSNMSPEDSSIYLCSVGGKGGQPQHFGDGTRLSIL.

V gene TRBV4-1 combines with J gene TRBJ2-3; 9 positions match TRBD2. J lost 8 bases, V lost 4 bases, and 16 bases had no gene match. The CDR3 spans 17 residues. Germline V gene sequence: CDR1 MGHRA, CDR2 YSYEKL. CDR3 bases: TGCGCCAGCAGCCTAACCTGGACTAGCGAAGCCCCACGTACGCAGTATTTT. Residues: CASSLTWTSEAPRTQYF.

The chain employs TRBV27 and TRBJ2-3; the D gene is possibly TRBD2 (5 bases). CDR1 and CDR2 from the germline V gene are MNHEY and SMNVEV (reference sequence). The CDR3 runs 15 residues. Deletions cut 5 bases from V and 4 bases from J, with 16 bases between. The CDR3 DNA follows: TGTGCCAGCAGTATACGACTAAGCGAGGCAGATACGCAGTATTTT. Its translation: CASSIRLSEADTQYF.

The table lists this clonotype with many counts. The rearrangement uses TRBV5-8 and TRBJ2-1; the D is unclear. Trimming pared 2 bases from V and 15 bases from J, leaving 15 bases between. Germline V CDR1 and CDR2: SGHTS, YDEGEE. This CDR3 contains 12 residues. Written as DNA, the CDR3 is TGTGCCAGCAGCTTACTTCTATCCGGAGCGTTCTTC. It codes for CASSLLLSGAFF.

The chain uses TRBV5-1 and TRBJ2-2, with TRBD2 as a possible D gene (5 bases). This CDR3 contains 14 residues. V was cut by 1 base and J by 4 bases, with 8 bases left in between. Germline CDR1 reads SGHRS; CDR2 reads YFSETQ. CDR3 DNA sequence: TGCGCCAGCAGCTTGACAGCGGTCACCGGGGAGCTGTTTTTT. Translated, it gives CASSLTAVTGELFF.

This clonotype was detected only a few times. The chain uses TRBV28 and TRBJ2-1, with D perhaps being TRBD1 or TRBD2 (7 bases each). The germline gives CDR1 MDHEN, CDR2 SYDVKM. The CDR3 spans 14 residues. The V end was cut by 0 bases, the J end by 15 bases, with 18 bases between. DNA of the CDR3: TGTGCCAGCAGTTTATGGGGGGGGCAGGGGGAACGGTTCTTC. This encodes CASSLWGGQGERFF.

This clonotype occurred once. The J gene is TRBJ2-5, the V gene TRBV20-1; D perhaps matches TRBD2 (5 bases). The CDR3 is made up of 14 amino acids. V dropped 1 base and J dropped 5 bases, with 14 bases sitting between them. Germline V gives CDR1 DFQATT, CDR2 SNEGSKA (reference sequence). The CDR3 is CSARVGSFRETQYF. In DNA, the CDR3 is TGCAGTGCTAGAGTAGGGAGCTTTCGTGAGACCCAGTACTTC.

The chain joins TRBV27 to TRBJ2-2, with 8 positions matching TRBD1. CDR1 MNHEY and CDR2 SMNVEV come from the germline V gene (reference sequence). V lost 7 bases, J lost 5 bases, and 12 bases stayed unmatched. The CDR3 has 16 residues. The CDR3 coding sequence is TGTGCCAGCACCAGGACAGGGCTGGAGATGACCGGGGAGCTGTTTTTT. Protein sequence: CASTRTGLEMTGELFF.

In this sample, this clonotype turned up a few times. The V call is TRBV24-1, the J call TRBJ2-2; no reliable D call. V was clipped by 7 bases and J by 6 bases, with 14 bases between them. Germline lookup yields CDR1 KGHDR and CDR2 SFDVKD. There are 14 residues in the CDR3. The CDR3 sequence: CATRSARQAGELFF. The CDR3, as DNA: TGTGCCACCAGATCGGCTAGGCAGGCCGGGGAGCTGTTTTTT.

The chain joins TRBV6-2 or TRBV6-3 to TRBJ2-1; 11 nucleotides line up with TRBD2. Germline V lookup: CDR1 MNHEY, CDR2 SVGEGT. The CDR3 extends over 16 amino acids. Losses at the gene ends were 4 bases for V and 2 bases for J; bases not matched to a gene: 4. In DNA, the CDR3 is TGTGCCAGCAGTTCCCCTAGCGGGGGGCCCTACAATGAGCAGTTCTTC. The encoded protein is CASSSPSGGPYNEQFF.